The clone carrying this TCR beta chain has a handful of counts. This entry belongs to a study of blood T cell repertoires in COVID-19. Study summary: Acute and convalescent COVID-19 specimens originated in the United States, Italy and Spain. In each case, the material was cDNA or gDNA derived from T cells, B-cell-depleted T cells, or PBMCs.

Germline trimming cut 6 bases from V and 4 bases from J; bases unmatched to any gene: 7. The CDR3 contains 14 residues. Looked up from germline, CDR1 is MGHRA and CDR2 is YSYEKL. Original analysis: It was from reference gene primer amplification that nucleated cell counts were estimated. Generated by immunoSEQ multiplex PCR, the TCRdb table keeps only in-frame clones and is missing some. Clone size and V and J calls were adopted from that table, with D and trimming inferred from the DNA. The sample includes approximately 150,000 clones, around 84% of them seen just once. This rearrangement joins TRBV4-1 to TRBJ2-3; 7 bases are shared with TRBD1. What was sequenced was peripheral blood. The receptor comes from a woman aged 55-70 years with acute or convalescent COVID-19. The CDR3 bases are TGCGCCAGCAGGACCCAAGGGGGCTCAGATACGCAGTATTTT. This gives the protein CASRTQGGSDTQYF.